Listed here are 30 T cell receptor beta chains from one sample, sequenced in a study of shared clonotypes between healthy human individuals. Method: immunoSEQ multiplex PCR; TCRdb's copy keeps in-frame clones and lacks some. This repertoire shows about 2 million clones, about 94% found once; its top ten account for roughly 1%. In the naive CD8 group, cells lacked CD45RO and were positively selected for CCR7, so terminally differentiated effector memory CD45RA+ cells were left out. Specimen: naive CD8+ T cells sorted from blood. These receptor sequences come from a man aged 18 to 29 in good health.

The V and J genes are TRBV7-9 and TRBJ2-7, with 10 nucleotides matching TRBD2. Unmatched junction bases numbered 18, after V lost 5 bases and J lost 2 bases. Per germline, CDR1 SEHNR and CDR2 FQNEAQ (reference sequence). The CDR3 runs 19 residues. The CDR3 here is CASSPLDPPGSGRAYEQYF. CDR3 DNA: TGTGCCAGCAGCCCACTAGACCCCCCGGGAAGCGGGAGGGCCTACGAGCAGTACTTC.

A remark on this clone: Other DNA sequences in the same sample also yield this CDR3. This chain joins TRBV11-2 and TRBJ2-1; D might be TRBD2 (6 bases). Between the trimmed V and J ends, which lost 2 bases and 7 bases, there was a span of 12 bases. The CDR3 contains 14 residues. Germline loops: CDR1 SGHAT, CDR2 FQNNGV. For the CDR3, the DNA is TGTGCCAGCAGCTTACCGACTAGTTATAATGAGCAGTTCTTC. Translated: CASSLPTSYNEQFF.

CDR3 sequence (DNA): TGTGCCAGCAGTTACAGGACTGAAGCTTTCTTT. Translated: CASSYRTEAFF. The rearrangement uses TRBV6-8 and TRBJ1-1; no firm D call. The V gene's germline CDR1 is MNHGY and CDR2 SAAAGT. This CDR3 region has 11 residues. Trimming left V 2 bases short and J 5 bases short, with 3 bases between.

A remark on this clone: Additional DNA sequences in this sample encode the identical CDR3. This chain joins TRBV19 and TRBJ2-3; TRBD2 matches at 11 bases. Trimming took 6 bases from V and 0 from J; bases not matched to a gene: 2. Germline V gives CDR1 LNHDA, CDR2 SQIVND (reference sequence). This CDR3 has 15 amino acids. CDR3 bases: TGTGCCAGTAGCCGACTAGCGGGAAGCACAGATACGCAGTATTTT. The encoded protein is CASSRLAGSTDTQYF.

This chain connects TRBV7-9 to TRBJ1-1; 8 nucleotides agree with TRBD1. V lost 5 bases, J lost 11 bases, and 10 bases stayed unmatched. This CDR3 is built from 13 residues. Germline loops: CDR1 SEHNR, CDR2 FQNEAQ (reference sequence). Here the CDR3 DNA reads TGTGCCAGCAGCGTGGGACAGGCAAACGGGGCTTTCTTT. Protein: CASSVGQANGAFF.

The chain carries TRBV29-1 and TRBJ2-1, with 9 nucleotides matching TRBD2. Per the germline V gene, CDR1 is SQVTM and CDR2 is ANQGSEA. V shed 0 bases and J 5 bases; nucleotides not matched to a gene: 8. The CDR3 loop spans 16 amino acids. The chain's CDR3 is CSVEDPGGRADNEQFF. The DNA of the CDR3 is TGCAGCGTTGAAGATCCGGGCGGGAGGGCGGACAATGAGCAGTTCTTC.

The CDR3 spells CASSLFRVAGGSGYEQYF. DNA for the CDR3: TGTGCCAGCAGTTTGTTTCGGGTAGCGGGAGGATCCGGATACGAGCAGTACTTC. V and J are TRBV27 and TRBJ2-7, with TRBD2 identical over 10 bases. Trimming cost V 3 bases and J 4 bases; bases outside gene matches: 15. CDR3 length: 18 residues. From germline, CDR1 is MNHEY and CDR2 SMNVEV (reference sequence).

Notes on this clone: This CDR3 is also generated by other DNA sequences in the sample. The chain recombines TRBV5-1 with TRBJ1-1; 7 bases align to TRBD1. This CDR3 has 14 amino acids. The trim removed 2 bases at V and 1 base at J, leaving 2 bases unmatched. CDR1 and CDR2 (germline): SGHRS, YFSETQ. The CDR3 nucleotides are TGCGCCAGCAGCTTAGGGGGCGGGAACACTGAAGCTTTCTTT. Protein product: CASSLGGGNTEAFF.

This CDR3 is CASSPAGSNTGELFF. In DNA form, the CDR3 reads TGTGCCAGCAGCCCCGCCGGGTCGAACACCGGGGAGCTGTTTTTT. The rearrangement uses TRBV9 and TRBJ2-2; unclear D gene. Trimming stripped 4 bases from V and 0 bases from J, with 10 bases between. Per the germline V gene, CDR1 is SGDLS and CDR2 is YYNGEE. The CDR3 contains 15 residues.

V gene TRBV5-6 combines with J gene TRBJ1-6; maybe TRBD1 (5 bases). The V gene lost 5 bases and the J gene lost 7 bases, with 13 bases spanning the gap. CDR3 size: 14 residues. Germline-derived CDR1 and CDR2 are SGHDT and YYEEEE. The chain's CDR3 is CASSFGSGNSPLHF. The DNA of the CDR3 is TGTGCCAGCAGTTTTGGGTCAGGGAATTCACCCCTCCACTTT.

This chain links TRBV27 with TRBJ2-7; possible D gene TRBD1, 7 bases. The germline V and J ends were trimmed by 7 bases and 2 bases, with 18 bases remaining between them. The CDR3 totals 15 residues. The germline CDR1 and CDR2 sequences are MNHEY and SMNVEV (reference sequence). The CDR3 loop reads CASTVAGGLAYEQYF. The CDR3 nucleotides read TGTGCCAGCACCGTCGCAGGGGGGTTGGCCTACGAGCAGTACTTC.

Remarks on this clone: The same CDR3 also results from other DNA sequences found in this sample. The V gene is TRBV7-9, the J gene TRBJ2-2; 8 nucleotides line up with TRBD1. Germline CDR1 SEHNR, CDR2 FQNEAQ (reference sequence). The CDR3 loop spans 15 amino acids. V lost 4 bases to trimming and J lost 1 base; unmatched junction nucleotides: 2. This chain's CDR3 is CASSSGTGNTGELFF. CDR3 in DNA: TGTGCCAGCAGCTCGGGGACAGGGAACACCGGGGAGCTGTTTTTT. Full variable domain (outside the CDR3, taken from reference TRBV7-9 and TRBJ2-2): DTGVSQNPRHKITKRGQNVTFRCDPISEHNRLYWYRQTLGQGPEFLTYFQNEAQLEKSRLLSDRFSAERPKGSFSTLEIQRTEQGDSAMYLCASSSGTGNTGELFFGEGSRLTVL.

This clone was seen a few times. The chain employs TRBV13 and TRBJ2-4; 12 positions agree with TRBD2. Germline CDR1 PRHDT, CDR2 FYEKMQ (reference sequence). The CDR3 length is 16 residues. The trim removed 3 bases at V and 7 bases at J, leaving 7 bases unmatched. The CDR3, as DNA: TGTGCCAGCAGCTTTGGACTAGCGGGGCGATCTAACATTCAGTACTTC. Its translation is CASSFGLAGRSNIQYF. The variable domain in full, with the rest retrieved from reference TRBV13 and TRBJ2-4, is AAGVIQSPRHLIKEKRETATLKCYPIPRHDTVYWYQQGPGQDPQFLISFYEKMQSDKGSIPDRFSAQQFSDYHSELNMSSLELGDSALYFCASSFGLAGRSNIQYFGAGTRLSVL.

The chain has TRBV18 and TRBJ2-3; D may be TRBD2 (5 bases). This CDR3 contains 19 residues. Per germline, CDR1 KGHSH and CDR2 LQKENI. Deletions cut 2 bases from V and 2 bases from J, with 23 bases between. This CDR3 reads CASSPIPIAQREYTDTQYF. CDR3 DNA: TGTGCCAGCTCACCAATACCTATAGCGCAAAGGGAATACACAGATACGCAGTATTTT.

This chain joins TRBV4-1 and TRBJ1-3; TRBD1 aligns across 8 bases. The V and J ends lost 0 bases and 8 bases, in that order; junction bases with no gene match: 12. CDR1 and CDR2 (germline): MGHRA, YSYEKL. CDR3 length: 17 amino acids. The CDR3 sequence is CASSQDTLSRGLYTIYF. CDR3 nucleotide sequence: TGCGCCAGCAGCCAAGATACTCTTTCCAGGGGGCTATACACCATATATTTT.

As concerns this clone: At the DNA level, this CDR3 is encoded by other sequences in the same sample as well. This rearrangement joins TRBV11-2 to TRBJ2-7, with D uncertain. The V gene's germline CDR1 is SGHAT and CDR2 FQNNGV. The CDR3 spans 13 residues. V dropped 1 base and J dropped 7 bases, with 11 bases sitting between them. The CDR3 DNA reads as TGTGCCAGCAGCTTAGGGGCAGGCCCGGAGCAGTACTTC. Its translation is CASSLGAGPEQYF.

The chain uses TRBV7-9 and TRBJ1-1; the D gene is possibly TRBD1 (6 bases). This CDR3 has 13 amino acids. Per the germline V gene, CDR1 is SEHNR and CDR2 is FQNEAQ (reference sequence). V lost 5 bases to trimming and J lost 1 base, with 8 bases between them. The CDR3 loop is CASSEGENTEAFF. In DNA, the CDR3 is TGTGCCAGCAGCGAGGGGGAGAACACTGAAGCTTTCTTT. The complete variable domain, with remaining parts taken from reference TRBV7-9 and TRBJ1-1, reads DTGVSQNPRHKITKRGQNVTFRCDPISEHNRLYWYRQTLGQGPEFLTYFQNEAQLEKSRLLSDRFSAERPKGSFSTLEIQRTEQGDSAMYLCASSEGENTEAFFGQGTRLTVV.

CDR3 bases: TGTGCCAGCTCACGAGGACTAGCGGGAGGAGGTGCGGCCTACAATGAGCAGTTCTTC. This gives the protein CASSRGLAGGGAAYNEQFF. The chain employs TRBV18 and TRBJ2-1; 14 bases agree with TRBD2. This CDR3 has 19 residues. The germline V gene encodes CDR1 KGHSH and CDR2 LQKENI. With 4 bases clipped from V and 2 bases from J, the junction kept 10 bases outside the gene matches.

Of note for this clone: Other DNA sequences in the same sample also yield this CDR3. This chain uses TRBV7-9 with TRBJ2-7; D possibly uses TRBD1 or TRBD2 (5 bases each). CDR3 length: 12 amino acids. Deletions cut 3 bases from V and 4 bases from J, with 7 bases between. CDR1 is SEHNR and CDR2 is FQNEAQ in the germline V gene (reference sequence). The DNA for the CDR3 is TGTGCCAGCAGCTTTGAGGGGTACGAGCAGTACTTC. Its translation is CASSFEGYEQYF.

The chain combines TRBV7-9 with TRBJ2-7, with 12 bases identical to TRBD2. CDR1 and CDR2 (germline): SEHNR, FQNEAQ (reference sequence). V was clipped by 5 bases and J by 2 bases; unmatched bases: 7. The CDR3 length is 16 residues. The CDR3 sequence: CASSARLAGETYEQYF. CDR3 nucleotides: TGTGCCAGCAGCGCACGACTAGCGGGGGAGACCTACGAGCAGTACTTC.

This chain joins TRBV4-1 and TRBJ2-2; perhaps TRBD1 as D (7 bases). The V gene lost 1 base and the J gene lost 5 bases, with 14 bases spanning the gap. CDR1 is MGHRA and CDR2 is YSYEKL in the germline V gene. The CDR3 runs 16 residues. The CDR3 DNA follows: TGCGCCAGCAGCCAAGGATATCAGGGGGGAACCGGGGAGCTGTTTTTT. It codes for CASSQGYQGGTGELFF.

The CDR3 sequence: CASSLEEYNEQFF. CDR3 bases: TGTGCCAGCAGCTTAGAGGAGTACAATGAGCAGTTCTTC. The genes are TRBV7-6 and TRBJ2-1; no firm D call. The CDR3 contains 13 residues. V gave up 1 base and J gave up 4 bases, with 5 bases separating them. Germline V gives CDR1 SGHVS, CDR2 FNYEAQ.

Note on this clone: Other nucleotide sequences in the sample specify the same CDR3. The V call is TRBV5-4, the J call TRBJ1-3, with TRBD1 as a possible D gene (5 bases). From germline, CDR1 is SGHNT and CDR2 YYREEE (reference sequence). This CDR3 comprises 14 residues. V was cut by 2 bases and J by 1 base, with 7 bases left in between. The CDR3 sequence: CASSLWGSGNTIYF. CDR3 DNA sequence: TGTGCCAGCAGCTTATGGGGGTCTGGAAACACCATATATTTT.

The V and J genes are TRBV5-1 and TRBJ2-7; 7 positions match TRBD2. The junction had 6 bases not matched to a gene; V was cut back by 3 bases and J by 3 bases. The CDR3 is 14 residues long. The germline CDR1 and CDR2 sequences are SGHRS and YFSETQ. The CDR3 DNA sequence: TGCGCCAGCAGCTGGACTCGGGAGGACTACGAGCAGTACTTC. Its translation: CASSWTREDYEQYF. Full variable domain (remainder filled in from reference TRBV5-1 and TRBJ2-7): KAGVTQTPRYLIKTRGQQVTLSCSPISGHRSVSWYQQTPGQGLQFLFEYFSETQRNKGNFPGRFSGRQFSNSRSEMNVSTLELGDSALYLCASSWTREDYEQYFGPGTRLTVT.

V and J are TRBV21-1 and TRBJ2-5; TRBD1 is the table's D call, not checked against the DNA. TRBV21-1 is noted as a pseudogene. The CDR3 is made up of 16 amino acids. The CDR3 sequence: CASSTQSTDWRETQYF. CDR3 coding DNA: TGTGCCAGCAGCACACAGTCGACAGACTGGCGGGAGACCCAGTACTTC.

The V and J genes are TRBV27 and TRBJ2-7; no clear D gene. The germline V gene has CDR1 MNHEY and CDR2 SMNVEV (reference sequence). CDR3 length equals 12 residues. Trimming left V 5 bases short and J 6 bases short, with 11 bases between. The DNA of the CDR3 is TGTGCCAGCAGTCCCGGCGGTTCCGAGCAGTACTTC. Translation: CASSPGGSEQYF.

J is TRBJ2-7 and V is TRBV27; the match to TRBD2 covers 8 bases. This CDR3 has 15 residues. J was trimmed by 5 bases and V by 3 bases; bases with no gene match: 9. The germline gives CDR1 MNHEY, CDR2 SMNVEV (reference sequence). CDR3 bases: TGTGCCAGCAGTTTGATCCGGGAGGGCCTCCACGAGCAGTACTTC. The encoded protein is CASSLIREGLHEQYF.

The rearrangement uses TRBV5-1 and TRBJ2-1; D remains ambiguous. CDR3 length: 16 amino acids. Deletions cut 4 bases from V and 2 bases from J, with 16 bases between. The germline CDR1 and CDR2 sequences are SGHRS and YFSETQ. The CDR3 region has the DNA TGCGCCAGCAGCATAGACCTCACGAACACCTACAATGAGCAGTTCTTC. Amino acid sequence: CASSIDLTNTYNEQFF.

J is TRBJ2-7 and V is TRBV10-3; TRBD2 matches 9 bases. The trim removed 0 bases at V and 1 base at J, leaving 10 bases unmatched. The CDR3 is 18 amino acids. Germline CDR1 ENHRY, CDR2 SYGVKD. In DNA form, the CDR3 reads TGTGCCATCAGTGAGTCGGGATTAGCGGGAGTGACATCCTACGAGCAGTACTTC. As protein: CAISESGLAGVTSYEQYF.

As concerns this clone: Distinct nucleotide sequences in the sample also encode this CDR3. This chain links TRBV4-1 with TRBJ2-2; the D call may be TRBD1 or TRBD2 (5 bases each). Trimming took off 4 bases at V and 6 bases at J, with 12 bases between the two ends. This CDR3 region has 14 residues. Germline V gene sequence: CDR1 MGHRA, CDR2 YSYEKL. Here the CDR3 reads CASSPRRGAGELFF. The CDR3 bases are TGCGCCAGCAGCCCTCGACGGGGCGCCGGGGAGCTGTTTTTT.